A selection of T cell receptor beta chains follows, all from one sample in a study of CD8+ T cells in alopecia areata. The protocol was immunoSEQ multiplex PCR, while the TCRdb copy is restricted to in-frame clones and leaves out a portion. Altogether 150,000 to 200,000 clones are present, less than 70% being singletons, with the ten largest covering 13% to 15%. The sequencing used CD4+ T cells sorted from blood, collected at week 24, from a patient treated with tofacitinib. These receptors originate from a human donor with alopecia areata. Both conserved end residues are part of each CDR3. D genes are given only for firm matches. Clone size is given for some rows only: seen once, a few or many times, or a class if the clone is expanded.

cdr3_aa cdr3_nt d_call j_call v_call clone_size
CASSHIGVTDTQYF TGCGCCAGCAGCCACATCGGAGTCACAGATACGCAGTATTTT NA TRBJ2-3 TRBV4-1 NA
CSVPQTGTNYGYTF TGCAGCGTTCCACAGACAGGGACCAACTATGGCTACACCTTC TRBD1 TRBJ1-2 TRBV29-1 NA
CASSQAAGFNSPLHF TGTGCCAGCAGCCAAGCCGCAGGGTTTAATTCACCCCTCCACTTT NA TRBJ1-6 TRBV4-2 NA
CASRRTAYYNEQFF TGTGCCAGCAGGAGGACAGCATACTACAATGAGCAGTTCTTC NA TRBJ2-1 TRBV2 NA
CASSRDRNTGELFF TGTGCTAGCAGCCGGGACAGGAACACCGGGGAGCTGTTTTTT TRBD1 TRBJ2-2 TRBV7-7 NA
CAREPRGEPVPRDYEQYF TGCGCCCGAGAACCCCGTGGGGAACCGGTGCCTCGGGACTACGAGCAGTACTTC NA TRBJ2-7 TRBV5-1 NA
CASSRGADRNSPLHF TGTGCCAGTAGCCGAGGGGCGGACAGAAATTCACCCCTCCACTTT NA TRBJ1-6 TRBV19 NA
CASMYGTRNTGELFF TGTGCCAGCATGTACGGGACGAGGAACACCGGGGAGCTGTTTTTT NA TRBJ2-2 TRBV6-1 few
CASSLDLWNEQFF TGTGCCAGCAGCTTAGATCTCTGGAATGAGCAGTTCTTC NA TRBJ2-1 TRBV11-2 few
CASTFRDRGSPVYF TGCGCCAGCACCTTCAGGGACAGGGGATCACCCGTGTACTTC TRBD1 TRBJ2-7 TRBV5-1 NA
CATSGGRQGRKAFF TGTGCCACCAGCGGAGGAAGACAGGGAAGGAAAGCTTTCTTT TRBD1 TRBJ1-1 TRBV15 NA
CASSQPGRTGAETQYF TGTGCCAGCAGCCAACCCGGAAGGACAGGGGCAGAGACCCAGTACTTC TRBD1 TRBJ2-5 TRBV14 NA
CASSQGDRGKNIQYF TGTGCCAGCAGCCAAGGAGACAGGGGTAAAAACATTCAGTACTTC TRBD1 TRBJ2-4 TRBV4-2 NA
CAISEQTGGGTGELFF TGTGCCATCAGTGAACAGACAGGGGGAGGCACCGGGGAGCTGTTTTTT TRBD1 TRBJ2-2 TRBV10-3 NA
CASSGQGLNTEAFF TGCGCCAGCAGCGGACAGGGACTGAACACTGAAGCTTTCTTT TRBD1 TRBJ1-1 TRBV5-1 NA
CASRDSTGVPMDTIYF TGTGCCAGCAGAGATTCTACAGGAGTACCAATGGACACCATATATTTT NA TRBJ1-3 TRBV2 few
CASSARQGANTGELFF TGTGCCAGCAGCGCACGACAGGGGGCAAACACCGGGGAGCTGTTTTTT TRBD1 TRBJ2-2 TRBV7-3 NA
CSVEGEGEDYGYTF TGCAGCGTTGAAGGGGAGGGGGAGGACTATGGCTACACCTTC NA TRBJ1-2 TRBV29-1 NA
CAWRPRRGSNEKLFF TGTGCCTGGAGACCTCGGAGGGGCTCCAATGAAAAACTGTTTTTT NA TRBJ1-4 TRBV30 once
CSVVSGTEGYTF TGCAGCGTTGTGAGTGGTACGGAGGGCTACACCTTC NA TRBJ1-2 TRBV29-1 NA
CASSHRDGSTDTQYF TGCGCCAGCAGCCACCGGGACGGTAGCACAGATACGCAGTATTTT NA TRBJ2-3 TRBV5-1 NA
CASTFTGTSVSSSYEQYF TGTGCCAGCACCTTCACGGGGACTAGCGTATCGAGCTCCTACGAGCAGTACTTC TRBD2 TRBJ2-7 TRBV27 NA
CAWSSPRGEYEQYF TGTGCCTGGAGTTCGCCCAGGGGGGAATACGAGCAGTACTTC NA TRBJ2-7 TRBV30 NA
CASSTGGNQPQHF TGTGCCAGCTCGACAGGGGGCAATCAGCCCCAGCATTTT TRBD1 TRBJ1-5 TRBV7-2 NA
CASSYQMTGSYEQYF TGTGCCAGCAGTTACCAAATGACAGGTAGCTACGAGCAGTACTTC NA TRBJ2-7 TRBV6-5 few
CASSPQGQGGSYGYTF TGTGCCAGCAGCCCACAGGGACAGGGGGGCAGCTATGGCTACACCTTC TRBD1 TRBJ1-2 TRBV7-3 NA
CASSIPQGTYGYTF TGTGCCAGTAGTATACCCCAGGGGACCTATGGCTACACCTTC NA TRBJ1-2 TRBV19 NA
CASSSRGGANVLTF TGTGCCAGCAGTAGCAGAGGGGGGGCCAACGTCCTGACTTTC NA TRBJ2-6 TRBV6-5 few
CASSLGQSMRGANVLTF TGCGCCAGCAGCTTGGGACAAAGCATGCGGGGGGCCAACGTCCTGACTTTC NA TRBJ2-6 TRBV5-1 NA
CASSHPGQGYNEQFF TGCGCCAGCAGCCACCCGGGACAGGGCTACAATGAGCAGTTCTTC TRBD1 TRBJ2-1 TRBV4-1 few
CASSLDQGSSEAFF TGTGCCAGCAGCCTGGATCAAGGTTCGTCTGAAGCTTTCTTT NA TRBJ1-1 TRBV7-9 many
CASSGTAPRTQYF TGCGCCAGCAGCGGGACAGCCCCCAGGACCCAGTACTTC TRBD1 TRBJ2-5 TRBV5-1 NA
CASSTGYEQYF TGTGCCAGTAGTACGGGATACGAGCAGTACTTC NA TRBJ2-7 TRBV19 NA
CSASTGQGAHYGYTF TGCAGCGCCAGTACGGGACAGGGGGCTCACTATGGCTACACCTTC TRBD1 TRBJ1-2 TRBV29-1 NA
CASSPIQGNTGELFF TGTGCCAGCAGCCCGATACAGGGGAACACCGGGGAGCTGTTTTTT NA TRBJ2-2 TRBV4-2 NA
CSVEGKTGLPFF TGCAGCGTTGAGGGGAAGACAGGGCTTCCTTTCTTT TRBD1 TRBJ1-1 TRBV29-1 few
CAWSPTGGNTIYF TGTGCCTGGAGTCCTACAGGAGGAAACACCATATATTTT NA TRBJ1-3 TRBV30 many